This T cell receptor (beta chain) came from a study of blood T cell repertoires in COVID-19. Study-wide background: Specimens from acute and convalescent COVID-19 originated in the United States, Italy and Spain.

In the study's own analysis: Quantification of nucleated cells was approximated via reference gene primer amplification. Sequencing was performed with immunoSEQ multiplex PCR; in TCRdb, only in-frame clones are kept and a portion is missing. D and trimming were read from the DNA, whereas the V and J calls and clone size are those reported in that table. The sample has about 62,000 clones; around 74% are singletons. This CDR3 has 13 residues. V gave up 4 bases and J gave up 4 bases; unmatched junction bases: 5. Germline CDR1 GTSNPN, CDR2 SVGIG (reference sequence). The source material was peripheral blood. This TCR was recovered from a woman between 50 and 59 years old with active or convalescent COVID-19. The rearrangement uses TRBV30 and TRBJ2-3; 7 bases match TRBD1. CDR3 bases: TGTGCCTGGACCAAGGGGGCCTCAGATACGCAGTATTTT. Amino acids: CAWTKGASDTQYF.